This paragraph covers one TCR beta chain sequence. Its cognate antigen is unknown. This sample is part of a study of Ad26.COV2.S vaccination and SARS-CoV-2 variants. Regarding the study as a whole: Vaccinees reportedly had broad spike-specific CD8+ and CD4+ T cell responses.

TCRdb's table, derived via immunoSEQ multiplex PCR, lists solely in-frame clones and lacks some. The table has 150,000 to 200,000 clones, around 88% seen once; the top ten hold 5% to 6.5%. The TCR was taken from a human donor who had recovered from COVID-19. The sample in question was peripheral blood, obtained after recovery from COVID-19.

In DNA, the CDR3 is TGTGCCATCAGGGGGGCCGATAAAAATGAGCAGTTCTTC. Protein product: CAIRGADKNEQFF. V usage is TRBV10-3 and J usage is TRBJ2-1, with D possibly being TRBD1 (6 bases). V lost 6 bases and J lost 7, with 13 bases in between. This CDR3 spans 13 amino acids. The V gene's germline CDR1 is ENHRY and CDR2 SYGVKD.